The present T cell receptor (beta chain) was sequenced within a study of cytomegalovirus exposure and HLA in healthy donors. General observations from the study: A prior analysis recorded that most TCR beta V segments were productive about 87% or about 30% of the time. Reportedly, fewer N-insertions than the approximately 610-donor mean appeared in an Asian-associated ancestry cluster in a later analysis. Some V segments (TRBV6-2 and TRBV6-3 among them) were excluded as indistinguishable.

Germline V gene lookup returns CDR1 LNHDA and CDR2 SQIVND (reference sequence). This CDR3 is built from 17 residues. V lost 6 bases to trimming and J lost 6 bases; unmatched junction nucleotides: 13. PCR primers comprised 60 Vbeta and 13 Jbeta primers. Profiling relied on immunoSEQ multiplex PCR, and the TCRdb table lists in-frame clones only, not all of them. The sample has around 200,000 clones, 80% to 85% seen once. Turning to this clone: Antigen: not known.

The sample taken for sequencing was PBMCs. The sequence came from a man aged 50 to 59 in good health and CMV-seronegative. The chain is built from TRBV19 and TRBJ2-5; 13 bases align to TRBD2. The CDR3: CASRDTSGGDLVKTQYF. CDR3 nucleotide sequence: TGTGCCAGTAGGGATACTAGCGGGGGGGATCTAGTGAAGACCCAGTACTTC.